Below, 6 T cell receptor beta chains from the same sample are listed, as sequenced in a study of T-cell reconstitution after alpha-beta-depleted transplantation in children. Unique molecular identifiers featured in how the TCRbeta library was prepared. TCRdb analysed the PCR reads with MiXCR anew, one entry per CDR3 protein. This table holds nearly 550,000 distinct CDR3 sequences, around 20% found once. The material sequenced was PBMCs from the stem cell graft donor, taken from the stem cell graft. The receptors were sampled from a human donor who donated a stem cell graft to a child with acute lymphoblastic leukemia.

The J gene is TRBJ1-2, the V gene TRBV7-6; 8 nucleotides align to TRBD1. Germline assignment: CDR1 SGHVS and CDR2 FNYEAQ. This CDR3 has 15 amino acids. With V trimmed by 5 bases and J by 8 bases, 13 bases remained unmatched. The CDR3 sequence: CASSSPSGQGGGYTF. The CDR3 bases are TGTGCCAGCAGCAGCCCCAGCGGACAGGGCGGCGGCTACACCTTC.

This clonotype is a singleton in its sample. This chain joins TRBV6-5 and TRBJ1-2; 7 bases fit TRBD1. With 8 bases clipped from V and 8 bases from J, the junction kept 8 bases outside the gene matches. The CDR3 covers 12 residues. Germline CDR1 and CDR2: MNHEY and SVGAGI. CDR3 loop: CASGDRRIGYTF. Here the CDR3 DNA reads TGTGCCAGCGGGGACAGAAGGATAGGCTACACCTTC.

This chain uses TRBV4-1 with TRBJ2-7, with D tentatively TRBD2 (6 bases). Germline lookup yields CDR1 MGHRA and CDR2 YSYEKL. This CDR3 has 16 amino acids. The V end was cut by 0 bases, the J end by 4 bases, with 16 bases between. In nucleotides, the CDR3 is TGCGCCAGCAGCCAAGACGCCGGGACTTCTTTGTACGAGCAGTACTTC. Its protein product is CASSQDAGTSLYEQYF.

This clonotype appeared a few times. The chain joins TRBV9 to TRBJ2-1, with TRBD2 matching over 15 bases. Trimming cost V 3 bases and J 6 bases; bases outside gene matches: 4. The CDR3 extends over 16 amino acids. The germline gives CDR1 SGDLS, CDR2 YYNGEE. The DNA for the CDR3 is TGTGCCAGCAGCGGGGGGACTAGCGGGAGGTCCAATGAGCAGTTCTTC. This translates into CASSGGTSGRSNEQFF.

The chain carries TRBV4-2 and TRBJ2-2, with D hard to call. Trimming removed 4 bases from V and 6 bases from J, with 27 bases in between. Germline CDR1 LGHNA, CDR2 YNFKEQ. The length of the CDR3 is 19 residues. The CDR3 DNA follows: TGTGCCAGCAGCCCCTACCCATCCCAAACGATCTCAGTGTCCGGGGAGCTGTTTTTT. The encoded protein is CASSPYPSQTISVSGELFF.

The sample holds a few counts of this clonotype. The chain is built from TRBV12-3 or TRBV12-4 and TRBJ1-4; D uncertain. Trimming shortened V by 7 bases and J by 5 bases, and 11 bases separated the two germline ends. The CDR3 is 13 amino acids. The CDR3 here is CASKRSLNEKLFF. CDR3 bases: TGTGCCAGCAAGCGCAGCCTGAATGAAAAACTGTTTTTT.